A single sample is the source of the 32 T cell receptor beta chains below, sequenced in a study of identical twins. MiXCR, run by TCRdb on the 5' RACE reads, gives a single entry per CDR3 protein. The repertoire holds 640,000 or so distinct CDR3 sequences, with 5.5% to 7.5% as singletons. The source material was naive T cells sorted from blood. The receptors stem from a young man in good health.

This clonotype showed up many times. The chain employs TRBV25-1 and TRBJ1-2; no clear D gene. Germline V lookup: CDR1 MGHDK, CDR2 SYGVNS. The V and J ends lost 5 bases and 3 bases respectively, with 16 bases between them. This CDR3 comprises 15 residues. CDR3 bases: TGTGCCAGCAGTCAAAGCGGGGTTTGGTACTATGGCTACACCTTC. Encoded protein: CASSQSGVWYYGYTF.

This clonotype was picked up many times. CDR3 nucleotide sequence: TGTGCCAGCAGTTTCAGGCAGGGACCCTACGAGCAGTACTTC. Translation: CASSFRQGPYEQYF. This sequence joins TRBV27 and TRBJ2-7, with D possibly called TRBD1 or TRBD2 (5 bases each). CDR1 is MNHEY and CDR2 is SMNVEV in the germline V gene (reference sequence). The CDR3 consists of 14 residues. The V gene lost 3 bases and the J gene lost 2 bases, with 11 bases spanning the gap.

This clonotype was counted many times. This sequence joins TRBV29-1 and TRBJ2-3, with a tentative D call TRBD2 (5 bases). The length of the CDR3 is 18 residues. The germline V gene encodes CDR1 SQVTM and CDR2 ANQGSEA. The V gene lost 0 bases and the J gene lost 4 bases, with 23 bases spanning the gap. CDR3 in amino acids: CSVEDSGGSLNVADTQYF. In nucleotides, the CDR3 is TGCAGCGTTGAAGATTCCGGCGGGTCCTTGAATGTAGCAGATACGCAGTATTTT.

This clonotype was seen ten or more times. This chain uses TRBV5-1 with TRBJ2-1; either TRBD1 or TRBD2 may fit D (5 bases each). Germline V gives CDR1 SGHRS, CDR2 YFSETQ. The CDR3 consists of 15 residues. The V gene lost 4 bases and the J gene lost 9 bases, with 20 bases spanning the gap. This CDR3 reads CASSQPTVPAGEQFF. The CDR3 nucleotides are TGCGCCAGCAGCCAACCGACAGTCCCCGCGGGTGAGCAGTTCTTC.

J is TRBJ2-1 and V is TRBV7-9; 14 bases align to TRBD2. The junction had 6 bases not matched to a gene; V was cut back by 4 bases and J by 4 bases. Germline-derived CDR1 and CDR2 are SEHNR and FQNEAQ (reference sequence). The CDR3 length is 17 residues. The CDR3 region is CASSSRGLAGGYNEQFF. The CDR3 region has the DNA TGTGCCAGCAGCTCAAGAGGACTAGCGGGAGGATACAATGAGCAGTTCTTC.

The CDR3 here is CATSRDSKGGEQYF. CDR3 DNA: TGTGCCACCAGCAGAGATTCTAAGGGGGGCGAGCAGTACTTC. V gene TRBV15 combines with J gene TRBJ2-7, with D possibly called TRBD1 or TRBD2 (6 bases each). The V end lost 0 bases, the J end lost 6 bases, and 12 bases lay between the germline ends. Germline-derived CDR1 and CDR2 are LNHNV and YYDKDF (reference sequence). The CDR3 is made up of 14 amino acids.

The rearrangement joins TRBV30 to TRBJ2-6; D is possibly TRBD1 (5 bases). The CDR3 loop spans 17 amino acids. In germline, CDR1 is GTSNPN, CDR2 SVGIG (reference sequence). V lost 0 bases to trimming and J lost 4 bases, with 16 bases between them. CDR3 sequence: CAWSVWIGVSGANVLTF. Here the CDR3 DNA reads TGTGCCTGGAGTGTATGGATAGGGGTGTCAGGGGCCAACGTCCTGACTTTC.

There are many counts of this clonotype. The genes are TRBV30 and TRBJ2-2, with TRBD1 as a possible D gene (5 bases). Deletions cut 0 bases from V and 5 bases from J, with 16 bases between. Germline CDR1 reads GTSNPN; CDR2 reads SVGIG (reference sequence). The CDR3 loop spans 16 amino acids. The CDR3 DNA follows: TGTGCCTGGAGTGTATCGGTAGGGGTTCCGACCGGGGAGCTGTTTTTT. It yields the protein CAWSVSVGVPTGELFF. Using reference TRBV30 and TRBJ2-2 for the parts outside the CDR3, the full variable domain is SQTIHQWPATLVQPVGSPLSLECTVEGTSNPNLYWYRQAAGRGLQLLFYSVGIGQISSEVPQNLSASRPQDRQFILSSKKLLLSDSGFYLCAWSVSVGVPTGELFFGEGSRLTVL.

This clonotype occurred many times. This sequence joins TRBV12-3 or TRBV12-4 and TRBJ1-2; 10 positions agree with TRBD1. The CDR3 has 13 residues. The trim removed 7 bases at V and 6 bases at J, leaving 5 bases unmatched. In nucleotides, the CDR3 is TGTGCCAGCAACCGCGGACAGGGGGATGGCTACACCTTC. Its translation is CASNRGQGDGYTF.

Many counts were recorded for this clonotype. This sequence joins TRBV7-2 and TRBJ2-7; 7 nucleotides line up with TRBD1. The trim removed 5 bases at V and 6 bases at J, leaving 10 bases unmatched. CDR1 and CDR2 (germline): SGHTA, FQGNSA. CDR3 length: 14 residues. The CDR3 protein is CASSPLTGYGEQYF. DNA of the CDR3: TGTGCCAGCAGCCCCTTGACAGGGTATGGCGAGCAGTACTTC.

The chain joins TRBV12-3 or TRBV12-4 to TRBJ2-5; a possible D gene is TRBD2 (5 bases). V lost 5 bases to trimming and J lost 5 bases, with 12 bases between them. The CDR3 length is 13 residues. The CDR3 DNA sequence: TGTGCCAGCAGTCCCCGGGGTTGGGAGACCCAGTACTTC. It codes for CASSPRGWETQYF.

The genes are TRBV7-9 and TRBJ2-1; 7 nucleotides match TRBD1. Per the germline V gene, CDR1 is SEHNR and CDR2 is FQNEAQ (reference sequence). CDR3 length equals 14 residues. Trimming cost V 5 bases and J 12 bases; bases outside gene matches: 13. The CDR3 loop reads CASSPRGRGFAQFF. CDR3 DNA sequence: TGTGCCAGCAGCCCCCGTGGCAGGGGGTTTGCGCAGTTCTTC.

The CDR3 reads CASSPRQDNEKLFF. The CDR3 DNA sequence: TGTGCCAGCTCACCGAGACAGGATAATGAAAAACTGTTTTTT. The V call is TRBV18, the J call TRBJ1-4; D might be TRBD1 (6 bases). CDR3 length: 14 amino acids. Per germline, CDR1 KGHSH and CDR2 LQKENI. V was trimmed by 3 bases and J by 4 bases, leaving 9 bases between them.

This clonotype was found many times. The chain links TRBV12-3 or TRBV12-4 to TRBJ2-7; TRBD2 might be the D (5 bases). The CDR3 loop spans 12 amino acids. The V gene lost 3 bases and the J gene lost 5 bases, with 8 bases spanning the gap. DNA of the CDR3: TGTGCCAGCAGTTTGAGGGCGGACGAGCAGTACGTC. It translates to CASSLRADEQYV.

The chain employs TRBV27 and TRBJ2-1, with 8 positions matching TRBD2. Trimming at V came to 6 bases and at J to 8 bases, leaving 15 bases not matched to a gene. The CDR3 contains 16 residues. Germline V lookup: CDR1 MNHEY, CDR2 SMNVEV (reference sequence). The CDR3 region has the DNA TGTGCCAGCAGCTTCTTCATCAGCGGGAGTCTGGATGAGCAGTTCTTC. This codes for CASSFFISGSLDEQFF.

The rearrangement joins TRBV5-4 to TRBJ2-1; no clear D gene. This CDR3 comprises 14 residues. The germline V gene encodes CDR1 SGHNT and CDR2 YYREEE (reference sequence). Trimming left V 0 bases short and J 7 bases short, with 11 bases between. CDR3 in DNA: TGTGCCAGCAGCTTGGTTAATGAAGTGAATGAGCAGTTCTTC. Translated: CASSLVNEVNEQFF. The complete variable domain, with remaining parts taken from reference TRBV5-4 and TRBJ2-1, reads ETGVTQSPTHLIKTRGQQVTLRCSSQSGHNTVSWYQQALGQGPQFIFQYYREEENGRGNFPPRFSGLQFPNYSSELNVNALELDDSALYLCASSLVNEVNEQFFGPGTRLTVL.

At least ten counts were recorded for this clonotype. V gene TRBV29-1 combines with J gene TRBJ2-1; 10 nucleotides line up with TRBD2. V dropped 5 bases and J dropped 5; count of bases not matched to a gene: 6. The CDR3 contains 14 residues. Germline V gene lookup returns CDR1 SQVTM and CDR2 ANQGSEA. The CDR3 protein is CSVRTSGPHNEQFF. For the CDR3, the DNA is TGCAGCGTTCGGACTAGCGGACCTCACAATGAGCAGTTCTTC.

Many counts were recorded for this clonotype. Germline and junction disagree at one end, which may indicate a read error. This chain connects TRBV28 to TRBJ2-7; 7 bases match TRBD1. Germline-derived CDR1 and CDR2 are MDHEN and SYDVKM. This CDR3 has 15 amino acids. The CDR3: CASSSWAGGTYEQYF. CDR3 nucleotides: TGTGCCAGCAGTTCATGGGCAGGGGGAACCTATGAGCAGTACTTC.

At least ten counts were recorded for this clonotype. This chain connects TRBV5-1 to TRBJ1-3; D unclear. The ends were cut back, 0 bases at V and 0 bases at J, with 10 bases in the middle. Germline V gene data show CDR1 as SGHRS and CDR2 as YFSETQ. The CDR3 runs 16 residues. CDR3 in amino acids: CASSLEGRSSGNTIYF. CDR3 bases: TGCGCCAGCAGCTTGGAAGGCCGCAGCTCTGGAAACACCATATATTTT.

The J gene is TRBJ2-2, the V gene TRBV20-1; D ambiguous. CDR1 is DFQATT, CDR2 SNEGSKA, per germline (reference sequence). The CDR3 runs 16 residues. V was pared by 0 bases and J by 1 base, with 12 bases between. CDR3 amino acids: CSARDKLARNTGELFF. For the CDR3, the DNA is TGCAGTGCTAGAGATAAGCTGGCCCGGAACACCGGGGAGCTGTTTTTT.

This clonotype was detected ten times or more. V gene TRBV2 combines with J gene TRBJ2-1, with D unresolved. Germline V gene sequence: CDR1 SNHLY, CDR2 FYNNEI. Trimming took 7 bases from V and 7 from J, leaving 8 bases between them. The length of the CDR3 is 11 residues. CDR3 bases: TGTGCCAGCACTTCGTGGAATGAGCAGTTCTTC. Translating gives CASTSWNEQFF.

The chain recombines TRBV19 with TRBJ2-1, with D possibly called TRBD1 or TRBD2 (5 bases each). The CDR3 loop spans 14 amino acids. V shed 4 bases and J shed 4 bases, with 11 bases lying between them. CDR1 is LNHDA, CDR2 SQIVND, per germline (reference sequence). Here the CDR3 DNA reads TGTGCCAGTAGTAGGGACGGGCGGTACAATGAGCAGTTCTTC. Protein product: CASSRDGRYNEQFF.

This clonotype was found a few times. The V and J genes are TRBV11-2 and TRBJ2-5, with unresolved D. V was cut by 1 base and J by 2 bases, with 11 bases left in between. The CDR3 is 15 amino acids. Germline lookup yields CDR1 SGHAT and CDR2 FQNNGV. This CDR3 is CASSLVSLGQETQYF. The CDR3 region has the DNA TGTGCCAGCAGCTTAGTCTCCTTGGGTCAAGAGACCCAGTACTTC.

V usage is TRBV2 and J usage is TRBJ2-2; 11 bases agree with TRBD1. Germline V gene data show CDR1 as SNHLY and CDR2 as FYNNEI. The CDR3 has 14 residues. The junction had 3 bases not matched to a gene; V was cut back by 9 bases and J by 3 bases. DNA of the CDR3: TGTGCCAGGGGGACAGGGGGGTACACCGGGGAGCTGTTTTTT. Translated: CARGTGGYTGELFF.

The table lists this clonotype with many counts. The chain is built from TRBV5-1 and TRBJ2-2; tentatively, D is TRBD1 (7 bases). CDR3 length: 15 amino acids. V lost 0 bases to trimming and J lost 7 bases, with 13 bases between them. Germline CDR1 is SGHRS and CDR2 is YFSETQ. CDR3 coding DNA: TGCGCCAGCAGCTTGGAGCCAGGGGGGATCGGGGAGCTGTTTTTT. Translating it yields CASSLEPGGIGELFF.

This rearrangement joins TRBV5-1 to TRBJ1-2, with TRBD1 as a possible D gene (5 bases). Germline-derived CDR1 and CDR2 are SGHRS and YFSETQ. The CDR3 is 16 amino acids. The germline V and J ends were trimmed by 0 bases and 4 bases, with 16 bases remaining between them. CDR3 DNA sequence: TGCGCCAGCAGCTTGGGGGATACGGGGGATCCCTATGGCTACACCTTC. It specifies CASSLGDTGDPYGYTF.

This clonotype occurred many times. The gene calls are TRBV12-3 or TRBV12-4 and TRBJ1-4; the D gene is possibly TRBD1 (5 bases). The ends were cut back, 4 bases at V and 7 bases at J, with 13 bases in the middle. This CDR3 has 14 residues. The CDR3 here is CASSSEQESEKLFF. CDR3 coding DNA: TGTGCCAGCAGTTCAGAACAGGAGAGTGAAAAACTGTTTTTT.

This clonotype showed up many times. The genes are TRBV5-1 and TRBJ2-5; D gene ambiguous. The ends were cut back, 0 bases at V and 5 bases at J, with 11 bases in the middle. CDR1 is SGHRS and CDR2 is YFSETQ in the germline V gene. The CDR3 totals 14 residues. The CDR3 loop reads CASSLVGEMETQYF. Here the CDR3 DNA reads TGCGCCAGCAGCTTGGTGGGTGAGATGGAGACCCAGTACTTC.

This clonotype came up many times. The chain joins TRBV5-1 to TRBJ2-3; D is unresolved. Germline lookup yields CDR1 SGHRS and CDR2 YFSETQ. Trimming pared 0 bases from V and 4 bases from J, leaving 9 bases between. The CDR3 has 14 residues. The CDR3 bases are TGCGCCAGCAGCTTGGGACGACTCCCAGATACGCAGTATTTT. Its translation is CASSLGRLPDTQYF.

The genes are TRBV2 and TRBJ2-1, with D perhaps TRBD2 (5 bases). Trimming shortened V by 5 bases and J by 5 bases, and 13 bases separated the two germline ends. The CDR3 loop spans 14 amino acids. Germline values: CDR1 SNHLY, CDR2 FYNNEI. CDR3 sequence: CASSSAGYDNEQFF. DNA of the CDR3: TGTGCCAGCAGTTCCGCGGGTTACGACAATGAGCAGTTCTTC.

This clonotype was observed at least ten times. The chain carries TRBV20-1 and TRBJ1-5; D may be TRBD1 (5 bases). The CDR3 covers 17 residues. Trimming took off 7 bases at V and 4 bases at J, with 26 bases between the two ends. Germline CDR1 reads DFQATT; CDR2 reads SNEGSKA (reference sequence). The CDR3 here is CSGDGEGAPVSNQPQHF. As DNA, the CDR3 is TGCAGTGGAGACGGGGAAGGGGCACCAGTTAGTAATCAGCCCCAGCATTTT.

V and J are TRBV4-1 and TRBJ2-7; tentatively, D is TRBD2 (7 bases). The V gene lost 1 base and the J gene lost 7 bases, with 14 bases spanning the gap. Germline CDR1 MGHRA, CDR2 YSYEKL. The CDR3 consists of 14 residues. The CDR3 sequence: CASSQGVGGGEQYV. The CDR3 region has the DNA TGCGCCAGCAGCCAAGGTGTAGGGGGAGGGGAGCAGTACGTC.